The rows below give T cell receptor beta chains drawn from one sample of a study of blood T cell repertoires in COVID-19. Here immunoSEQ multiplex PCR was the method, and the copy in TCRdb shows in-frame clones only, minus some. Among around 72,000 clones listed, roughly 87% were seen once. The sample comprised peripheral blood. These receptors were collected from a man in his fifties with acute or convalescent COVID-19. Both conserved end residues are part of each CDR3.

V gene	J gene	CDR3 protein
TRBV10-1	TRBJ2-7	CASSEGTGFAEQYF
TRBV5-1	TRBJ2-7	CASSTGQGGLEQYF
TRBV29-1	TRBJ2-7	CSVEDPDRGLNEQYF
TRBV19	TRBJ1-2	CASSIISGQNYGYTF
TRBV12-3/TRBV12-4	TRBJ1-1	CASSRTGGTEAFF
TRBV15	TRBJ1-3	CATSSQGFWNTIYF
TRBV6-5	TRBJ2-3	CASSYSRRGEATQYF
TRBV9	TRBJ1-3	CASSVRQGGNGNTIYF
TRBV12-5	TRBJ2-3	CASGLVGGGRTDTQYF
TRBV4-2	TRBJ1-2	CASSQDRLGGAGGGYTF
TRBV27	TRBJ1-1	CASSFIYSDTEAFF
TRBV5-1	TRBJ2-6	CASSLDRVVGANVLTF
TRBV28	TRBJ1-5	CASTRTGAYQPQHF
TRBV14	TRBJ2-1	CASSPTGGPYNEQFF
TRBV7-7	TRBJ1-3	CASSPTTASSGNTIYF
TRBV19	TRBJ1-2	CASRSVAGQQNYGYTF
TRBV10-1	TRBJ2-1	CASSERTSGGALGQFF
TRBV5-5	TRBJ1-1	CASSTGQGRTEAFF
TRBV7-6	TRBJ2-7	CASSLAYGGGEQYF
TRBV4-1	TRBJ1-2	CASSQTTEANYGYTF
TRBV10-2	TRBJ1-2	CASSEVQGTNYGYTF
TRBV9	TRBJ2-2	CASSVVFTGGPTGELFF
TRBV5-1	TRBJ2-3	CASASGGGDTQYF
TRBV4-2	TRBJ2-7	CASSQRLLSSYEQYF
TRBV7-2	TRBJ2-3	CASSVTGLKDTQYF
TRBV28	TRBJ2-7	CATNRGLPYEQYF
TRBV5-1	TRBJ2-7	CASSLVLETYEQYF
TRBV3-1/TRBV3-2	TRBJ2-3	CASGQRHTDTQYF
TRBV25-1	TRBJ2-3	CASSNPGDDTQYF
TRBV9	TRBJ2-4	CASSVGPGGDIQYF
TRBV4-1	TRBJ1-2	CASSQAPRQGDGYTF
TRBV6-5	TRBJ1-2	CASRTPGQGHYGYTF
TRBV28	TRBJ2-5	CASSNRGRAETQYF